These 8 T cell receptor beta chains were sequenced from one sample in a study of regulatory dendritic cells for organ transplantation. Only in-frame clones appear in the TCRdb table, and some are missing; sequencing was by immunoSEQ multiplex PCR. The data contain 30,000 to 45,000 clones, under 95% of them seen just once; the ten biggest clones take up over 0.095%. The sequenced sample was naive CD8+ T cells from blood. Stated subset: CD45RA+ naive T cells. Source of these receptors: a human donor in good health.

This chain joins TRBV27 and TRBJ2-3; D is possibly TRBD2 (6 bases). CDR3 length: 13 amino acids. Deletions cut 6 bases from V and 4 bases from J, with 11 bases between. Germline values: CDR1 MNHEY, CDR2 SMNVEV (reference sequence). CDR3 DNA: TGTGCCAGCAGCCGCGGGGTCCCAGATACGCAGTATTTT. Translated: CASSRGVPDTQYF.

The CDR3 region has the DNA TGTGCCAGCGCACGGACAGGGGGCGGGCGGGAGCTGTTTTTT. Amino acids: CASARTGGGRELFF. This chain joins TRBV27 and TRBJ2-2; 11 bases are a match to TRBD1. V lost 8 bases to trimming and J lost 9 bases; unmatched junction nucleotides: 8. This CDR3 is 14 amino acids long. Looked up from germline, CDR1 is MNHEY and CDR2 is SMNVEV (reference sequence).

The genes are TRBV12-5 and TRBJ2-5; D possibly corresponds to TRBD1 (5 bases). This CDR3 has 15 amino acids. V dropped 6 bases and J dropped 2 bases, with 16 bases sitting between them. CDR1 and CDR2 (germline): LGHNT, FRNRAP. The CDR3 here is CASGSRTTRQETQYF. The CDR3 nucleotides read TGTGCTAGTGGATCCCGGACAACACGACAAGAGACCCAGTACTTC.

This clone appeared a single time. The chain links TRBV4-3 to TRBJ1-3; D is unclear. The CDR3 covers 11 residues. Trimming left V 4 bases short and J 7 bases short, with 5 bases between. The germline V gene has CDR1 LGHNA and CDR2 YSLEER. CDR3 bases: TGCGCCAGCAGCCCCGGGAACACCATATATTTT. The encoded protein is CASSPGNTIYF.

The chain couples TRBV15 to TRBJ1-5; 8 bases agree with TRBD1. CDR3 length equals 15 residues. Germline-derived CDR1 and CDR2 are LNHNV and YYDKDF (reference sequence). With V trimmed by 3 bases and J by 0 bases, 1 base remained unmatched. CDR3 coding DNA: TGTGCCACCAGCAGGGACAGGGCTAGCAATCAGCCCCAGCATTTT. It encodes CATSRDRASNQPQHF.

This clone was recorded once. As DNA, the CDR3 is TGTGCCAGCAGCTTAAAGTCTTGGCAGGGGGAGGAGCAGTTCTTC. It encodes CASSLKSWQGEEQFF. V gene TRBV7-8 combines with J gene TRBJ2-1; 7 bases line up with TRBD1. CDR1 and CDR2 from the germline V gene are SGHVS and FQNEAQ. The CDR3 is 15 residues long. The J segment lost 10 bases and the V segment lost 2 bases, leaving 11 bases of the junction unmatched.

The rearrangement links TRBV6-5 to TRBJ2-1; 11 bases align to TRBD2. In germline, CDR1 is MNHEY, CDR2 SVGAGI. Trimming took 2 bases from V and 4 from J; bases not matched to a gene: 1. This CDR3 has 15 residues. DNA for the CDR3: TGTGCCAGCAGTTACGGGACTAGCGGTTACAATGAGCAGTTCTTC. It codes for CASSYGTSGYNEQFF.

V and J are TRBV5-4 and TRBJ2-2; D unresolved. In germline, CDR1 is SGHNT, CDR2 YYREEE (reference sequence). V gave up 4 bases and J gave up 6 bases, with 13 bases separating them. The CDR3 is made up of 14 amino acids. The CDR3 coding sequence is TGTGCCAGCAGCCCCCGTCAAGCCTCCGGGGAGCTGTTTTTT. This codes for CASSPRQASGELFF. The entire variable domain, with the rest obtained from reference TRBV5-4 and TRBJ2-2, is as follows: ETGVTQSPTHLIKTRGQQVTLRCSSQSGHNTVSWYQQALGQGPQFIFQYYREEENGRGNFPPRFSGLQFPNYSSELNVNALELDDSALYLCASSPRQASGELFFGEGSRLTVL.